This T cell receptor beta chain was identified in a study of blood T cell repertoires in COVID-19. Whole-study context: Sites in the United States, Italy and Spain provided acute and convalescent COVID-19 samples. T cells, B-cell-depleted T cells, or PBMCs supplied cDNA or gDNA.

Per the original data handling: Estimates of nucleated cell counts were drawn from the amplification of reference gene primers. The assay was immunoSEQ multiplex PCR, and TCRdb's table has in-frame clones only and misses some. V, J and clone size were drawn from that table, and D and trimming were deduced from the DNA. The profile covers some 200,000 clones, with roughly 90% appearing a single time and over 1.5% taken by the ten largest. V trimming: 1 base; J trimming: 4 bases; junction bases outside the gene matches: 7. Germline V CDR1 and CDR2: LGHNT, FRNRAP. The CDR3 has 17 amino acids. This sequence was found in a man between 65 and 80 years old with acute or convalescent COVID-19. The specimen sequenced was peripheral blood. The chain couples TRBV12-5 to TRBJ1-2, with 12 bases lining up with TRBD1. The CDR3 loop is CASGLAGTGGVGYGYTF. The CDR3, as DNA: TGTGCTAGTGGTTTGGCCGGGACAGGGGGCGTAGGCTATGGCTACACCTTC.